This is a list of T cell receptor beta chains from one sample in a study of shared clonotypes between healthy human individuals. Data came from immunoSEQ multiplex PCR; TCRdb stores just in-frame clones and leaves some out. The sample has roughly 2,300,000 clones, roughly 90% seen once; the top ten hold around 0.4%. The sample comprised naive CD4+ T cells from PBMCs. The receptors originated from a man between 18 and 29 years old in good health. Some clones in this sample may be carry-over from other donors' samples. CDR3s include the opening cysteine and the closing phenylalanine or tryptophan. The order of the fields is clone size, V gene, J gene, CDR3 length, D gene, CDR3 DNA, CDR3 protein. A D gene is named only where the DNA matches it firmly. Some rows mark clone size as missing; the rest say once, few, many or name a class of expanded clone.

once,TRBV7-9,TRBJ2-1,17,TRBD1,TGTGCCAGCAGCTTAGCGTTCGGGACAGGGGGTGGCAATGAGCAGTTCTTC,CASSLAFGTGGGNEQFF
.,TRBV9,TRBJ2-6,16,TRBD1,TGTGCCAGCAGCAGGACAGGGGAGAGTGGGGCCAACGTCCTGACTTTC,CASSRTGESGANVLTF
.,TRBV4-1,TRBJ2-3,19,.,TGCGCCAGCAGCCAAGGCAACTCTGGCGGCTGGGGGAGCACAGATACGCAGTATTTT,CASSQGNSGGWGSTDTQYF
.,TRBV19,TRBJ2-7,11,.,TGTGCCACCGGGGGTGGCTACGAGCAGTACTTC,CATGGGYEQYF
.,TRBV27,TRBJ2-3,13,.,TGTGCCAGCAGTCCAGGGGGCACAGATACGCAGTATTTT,CASSPGGTDTQYF
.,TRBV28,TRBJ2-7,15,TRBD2,TGTGCCAGCAGTCTAGCGGGAGGAGGGAGCTACGAGCAGTACTTC,CASSLAGGGSYEQYF
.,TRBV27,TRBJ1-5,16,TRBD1,TGTGCCAGCAGTTCCCGGGACAGGTGGGGCAATCAGCCCCAGCATTTT,CASSSRDRWGNQPQHF
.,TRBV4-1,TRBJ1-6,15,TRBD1,TGCGCCAGCAGCCATGCAGGGGGCTTCGCTTCACCCCTCCACTTT,CASSHAGGFASPLHF
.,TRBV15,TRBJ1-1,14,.,TGTGCCACCAGCAGAGGACCCAAGAACACTGAAGCTTTCTTT,CATSRGPKNTEAFF
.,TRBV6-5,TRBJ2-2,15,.,TGTGCCAGCACCCAGGGGGGAGGGAGGACCGGGGAGCTGTTTTTT,CASTQGGGRTGELFF
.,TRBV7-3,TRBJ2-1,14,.,TGTGCCAGCAGCGCGATGGGGAGCCACAATGAGCAGTTCTTC,CASSAMGSHNEQFF
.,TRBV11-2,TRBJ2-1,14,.,TGTGCCAGCAGCTTAGTCGGCAGTTCCAATGAGCAGTTCTTC,CASSLVGSSNEQFF
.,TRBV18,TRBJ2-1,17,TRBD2,TGTGCCAGCTCACCCGGACTAGCGGGAGTGTTCTACAATGAGCAGTTCTTC,CASSPGLAGVFYNEQFF
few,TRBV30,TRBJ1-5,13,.,TGTGCCTGGAGTGTGCGGGGGCATCAGCCCCAGCATTTT,CAWSVRGHQPQHF
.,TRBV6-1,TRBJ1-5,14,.,TGTGCCAGCAGTGAGGCGGGGGGTAAGCAGCCCCAGCATTTT,CASSEAGGKQPQHF
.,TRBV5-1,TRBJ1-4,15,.,TGCGCCAGCAGCCCGCTCGGGGGGGCTAATGAAAAACTGTTTTTT,CASSPLGGANEKLFF
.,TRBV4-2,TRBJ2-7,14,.,TGTGCCAGCAGCCCCGGACTCCTAACCTACGAGCAGTACTTC,CASSPGLLTYEQYF
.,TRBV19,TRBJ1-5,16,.,TGTGCCAGTAGTATAACGGACTCCCACAGCAATCAGCCCCAGCATTTT,CASSITDSHSNQPQHF
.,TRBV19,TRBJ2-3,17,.,TGTGCCAGTAGTATGCAGGGCAACCCGAAGTTCACAGATACGCAGTATTTT,CASSMQGNPKFTDTQYF
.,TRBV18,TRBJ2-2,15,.,TGTGCCAGCTCACTCCAGTGGGGGAACACCGGGGAGCTGTTTTTT,CASSLQWGNTGELFF
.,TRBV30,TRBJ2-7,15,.,TGTGCCTGGAGCTTTTCTGGCGCTAGGTCCTACGAGCAGTACTTC,CAWSFSGARSYEQYF
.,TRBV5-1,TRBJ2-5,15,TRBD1,TGCGCCAGCAGCGCAACCGGACAGGTCGGGGAGACCCAGTACTTC,CASSATGQVGETQYF
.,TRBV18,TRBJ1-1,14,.,TGTGCCAGCTCACCAGTCACAGGGCAATCTGAAGCTTTCTTT,CASSPVTGQSEAFF
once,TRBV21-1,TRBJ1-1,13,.,TGTGCCAGCAGCAATAATTCGAACACTGAAGCTTTCTTT,CASSNNSNTEAFF
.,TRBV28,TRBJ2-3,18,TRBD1,TGTGCCAGCAGTTCCCCCGGGACAGGGGAAGGAGCCACAGATACGCAGTATTTT,CASSSPGTGEGATDTQYF
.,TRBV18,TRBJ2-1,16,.,TGTGCCAGCTCACAGCAAAGTCCCGGGACGGGTAATGAGCAGTTCTTC,CASSQQSPGTGNEQFF
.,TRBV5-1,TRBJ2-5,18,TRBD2,TGCGCCAGCAGCTTAAGTCCGAGGACTAGCGGGAGTCTGGAGACCCAGTACTTC,CASSLSPRTSGSLETQYF
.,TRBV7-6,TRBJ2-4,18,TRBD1,TGTGCCAGCAGCTTGAGGACAGGGTCGGAATTGGCCAAAAACATTCAGTACTTC,CASSLRTGSELAKNIQYF
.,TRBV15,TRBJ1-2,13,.,TGTGCCACCAGCAGGGGACGAAGCCGTGGCTACACCTTC,CATSRGRSRGYTF
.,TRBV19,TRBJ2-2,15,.,TGTGCCAGTAGTACCATGGACGTGAACACCGGGGAGCTGTTTTTT,CASSTMDVNTGELFF
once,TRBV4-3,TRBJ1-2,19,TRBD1,TGCGCCAGCAGCCAAGACCGGAACCCGTGGACAGGGTTCAATTATGGCTACACCTTC,CASSQDRNPWTGFNYGYTF
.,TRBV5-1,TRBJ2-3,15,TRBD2,TGCGCCAGCAGCCCAACTAGCGGGACCCCGGGTACGCAGTATTTT,CASSPTSGTPGTQYF
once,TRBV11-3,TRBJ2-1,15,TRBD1,TGTGCCAGCAGCTTAGCGGGGACAGGGAGCAATGAGCAGTTCTTC,CASSLAGTGSNEQFF
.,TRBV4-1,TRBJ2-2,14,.,TGCGCCAGCAGTCAACCGGGCCGGAGGGGGGAGCTGTTTTTT,CASSQPGRRGELFF
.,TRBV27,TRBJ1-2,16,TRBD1,TGTGCCAGCAGTTGGACAGGGGGAGGCCATTCGGGCGGCTACACCTTC,CASSWTGGGHSGGYTF
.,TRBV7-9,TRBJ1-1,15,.,TGTGCCAGCAGCCGACCGGGGCCTATGAACACTGAAGCTTTCTTT,CASSRPGPMNTEAFF
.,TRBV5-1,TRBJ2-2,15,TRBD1,TGCGCCAGCAGCTTGGACAGGGGTGGGATCGGGGAGCTGTTTTTT,CASSLDRGGIGELFF
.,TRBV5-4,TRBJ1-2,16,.,TGTGCCAGCAGCTTGGGGGGGCAGGGCACGGCAGGAGGCTACACCTTC,CASSLGGQGTAGGYTF
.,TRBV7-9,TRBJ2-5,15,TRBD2,TGTGCCAGCAGCTTATTACCCGGGGGGGGAGAGACCCAGTACTTC,CASSLLPGGGETQYF
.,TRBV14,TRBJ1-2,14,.,TGTGCCAGCAGCCAAGATTCCCAGTCCTATGGCTACACCTTC,CASSQDSQSYGYTF